This TCR beta chain was captured by sequencing in a study of OX40 agonist ivuxolimab in advanced cancers. TCRdb's table, derived via immunoSEQ multiplex PCR, lists solely in-frame clones and lacks some. This sample yields fewer than 130,000 clones, of which approximately 89% are seen a single time; around 0.26% belongs to the top ten. Patients who had autoimmune disease history or got systemic immunosuppression were left out. The CDR3 spans 13 residues. Per germline, CDR1 GTSNPN and CDR2 SVGIG (reference sequence). Deletions cut 3 bases from V and 0 bases from J, with 8 bases between. Study findings and constraints: Clones of CD4+ and CD8+ blood T cells grew by week 6 at doses of 0.1 to 3.0 mg/kg.

On this clone itself: Its antigen is still unknown.

The receptor comes from an adult with an advanced solid tumor such as melanoma, head and neck, liver or kidney cancer. V and J are TRBV30 and TRBJ1-1; possible D gene TRBD1, 5 bases. This material consisted of CD4+ or CD8+ T cells sorted from blood, taken in a trial of the OX40 agonist ivuxolimab. CDR3 nucleotide sequence: TGTGCCTGGAGCTACAGGTTGAACACTGAAGCTTTCTTT. It codes for CAWSYRLNTEAFF.